These T cell receptor beta chains were read from a single sample in a study of T cell clonotyping in hematopoietic cell transplantation. The table came from immunoSEQ multiplex PCR; TCRdb's copy has only in-frame clones and leaves some out. The data hold about 12,000 clones, with more than 85% observed a single time. Sequenced sample: peripheral blood mononuclear cells. The receptors come from a woman aged 45-65 years in good health. Some clones in this sample may be carry-over from other donors' samples. CDR3s include the opening cysteine and the closing phenylalanine or tryptophan. D genes are given only for firm matches. Not every row has a clone size; where given, it reads once, few, many or a size class.

j_call clone_size d_call v_call cdr3_aa cdr3_nt
TRBJ2-6 - TRBD1 TRBV5-1 CASGDRGRSGANVLTF TGCGCCAGCGGAGACAGGGGGCGTTCTGGGGCCAACGTCCTGACTTTC
TRBJ2-7 - - TRBV5-6 CASSLPITGSSYEQYF TGTGCCAGCAGCTTGCCAATAACAGGGAGCTCCTACGAGCAGTACTTC
TRBJ2-6 - - TRBV7-2 CASSLATVTGANVLTF TGTGCCAGCAGCTTAGCAACAGTAACTGGGGCCAACGTCCTGACTTTC
TRBJ1-2 once - TRBV6-5 CASSYSQAKPGYGYTF TGTGCCAGCAGTTACTCCCAGGCCAAGCCGGGCTATGGCTACACCTTC
TRBJ1-4 - - TRBV9 CASSLQGSGEKLFF TGTGCCAGCAGCCTACAGGGTTCAGGCGAAAAACTGTTTTTT
TRBJ2-7 - - TRBV6-5 CASKYGSSSYEQYF TGTGCCAGCAAGTATGGTTCGAGCTCCTACGAGCAGTACTTC
TRBJ2-5 few - TRBV11-1 CASSRRGPPNRGETQYF TGTGCCAGCAGCCGCAGGGGACCGCCCAATCGTGGAGAGACCCAGTACTTC
TRBJ2-5 - TRBD2 TRBV6-5 CASRGRASGTWTQYF TGTGCCAGCAGGGGGAGGGCTAGCGGTACTTGGACCCAGTACTTC
TRBJ2-1 - TRBD2 TRBV5-1 CASSLGRGGRNNEQFF TGCGCCAGCAGCCTAGGACGGGGGGGAAGAAACAATGAGCAGTTCTTC
TRBJ1-2 - - TRBV7-2 CASSPGHSNYGYTF TGTGCCAGCAGCCCGGGACACTCTAACTATGGCTACACCTTC
TRBJ2-5 - TRBD2 TRBV9 CASSPRLAEETQYF TGTGCCAGCTCTCCGAGACTAGCGGAAGAGACCCAGTACTTC
TRBJ1-2 - - TRBV9 CASSVRSDHQANYGYTF TGTGCCAGCAGCGTTCGTTCAGATCACCAAGCGAACTATGGCTACACCTTC
TRBJ1-4 - - TRBV7-9 CASSPNPWRANEKLFF TGTGCCAGCAGCCCGAATCCGTGGCGCGCTAATGAAAAACTGTTTTTT
TRBJ1-4 - - TRBV5-1 CASSLAGTPAEKLFF TGCGCCAGCAGCTTGGCTGGGACCCCGGCTGAAAAACTGTTTTTT
TRBJ1-4 - - TRBV6-5 CASSYGEGRSNEKLFF TGTGCCAGCAGTTACGGAGAGGGGAGGTCTAATGAAAAACTGTTTTTT
TRBJ2-5 - TRBD2 TRBV10-2 CASNPGGGLQETQYF TGCGCCAGCAACCCCGGCGGGGGACTACAAGAGACCCAGTACTTC
TRBJ1-5 - - TRBV2 CASSTPLYSNQPQHF TGTGCCAGCAGTACCCCGTTATATAGCAATCAGCCCCAGCATTTT
TRBJ1-1 - - TRBV7-2 CASRREGMNTEAFF TGTGCCAGCCGGCGGGAGGGGATGAACACTGAAGCTTTCTTT
TRBJ2-1 - TRBD2 TRBV30 CAWIGEGVGAYNEQFF TGTGCCTGGATTGGGGAGGGAGTCGGAGCCTACAATGAGCAGTTCTTC
TRBJ2-1 - TRBD2 TRBV9 CASSPGLAVNNEQFF TGTGCCAGCAGCCCGGGACTAGCGGTTAACAATGAGCAGTTCTTC
TRBJ2-3 - - TRBV5-4 CASSWAAGSTDTQYF TGTGCCAGCAGCTGGGCAGCGGGTAGCACAGATACGCAGTATTTT
TRBJ1-4 - - TRBV6-6 CASSYPRGGNEKLFF TGTGCCAGCAGTTACCCCCGTGGGGGGAATGAAAAACTGTTTTTT
TRBJ1-1 - - TRBV18 CASSPNLFGASTEAFF TGTGCCAGCTCACCTAACCTGTTCGGGGCGAGCACTGAAGCTTTCTTT
TRBJ1-1 - - TRBV29-1 CSVVRPGGGTEAFF TGCAGCGTTGTTAGGCCGGGGGGTGGTACTGAAGCTTTCTTT
TRBJ2-1 - - TRBV29-1 CSVDLRGWGNEQFF TGCAGCGTTGATCTCAGGGGATGGGGCAATGAGCAGTTCTTC
TRBJ1-5 - - TRBV7-9 CASSSLTTGQPQHF TGTGCCAGCAGCTCACTCACGACAGGCCAGCCCCAGCATTTT
TRBJ2-1 few TRBD1 TRBV12-5 CASAAGTGSYNEQFF TGTGCTAGTGCCGCCGGGACAGGATCCTACAATGAGCAGTTCTTC
TRBJ1-1 - - TRBV7-2 CASSLAAPMNTEAFF TGTGCCAGCAGCTTAGCGGCGCCTATGAACACTGAAGCTTTCTTT
TRBJ1-2 - - TRBV12-5 CASGLNEGRAYGYTF TGTGCTAGTGGTTTGAACGAGGGGAGGGCTTATGGCTACACCTTC
TRBJ1-2 once - TRBV10-3 CAISEGVRGGYTF TGTGCCATCAGTGAGGGGGTCCGGGGAGGCTACACCTTC